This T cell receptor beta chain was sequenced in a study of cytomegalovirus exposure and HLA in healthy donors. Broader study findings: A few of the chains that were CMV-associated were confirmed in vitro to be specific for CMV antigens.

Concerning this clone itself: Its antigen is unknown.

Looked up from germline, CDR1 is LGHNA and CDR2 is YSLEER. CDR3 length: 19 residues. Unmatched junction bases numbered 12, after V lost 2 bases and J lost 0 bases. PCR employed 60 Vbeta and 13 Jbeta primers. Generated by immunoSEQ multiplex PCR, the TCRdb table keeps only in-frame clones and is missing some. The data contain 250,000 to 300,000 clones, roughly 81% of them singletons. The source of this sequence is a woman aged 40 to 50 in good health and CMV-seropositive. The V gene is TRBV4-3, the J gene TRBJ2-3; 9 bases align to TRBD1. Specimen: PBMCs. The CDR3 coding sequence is TGCGCCAGCAGCCAACGGGTTTGGGGACAGGGAGCTAGCACAGATACGCAGTATTTT. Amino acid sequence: CASSQRVWGQGASTDTQYF.